Reported below is one T cell receptor (beta chain). This clone was counted only a few times. Its cognate antigen has yet to be identified. Per-nucleotide qualities are absent, and no much larger clonotype sits a single base away. The CDR3, cysteine through phenylalanine, is 16 amino acids long. The sequence is cut down to CDR3 DNA, 48 bases in frame from base 1. V has 2 bases trimmed and J has 6 bases trimmed; junction bases matching no gene number 10. For CDR1 and CDR2, the germline V gene (reference sequence) lists PRHDT and FYEKMQ. Receptor libraries were prepared by the immunoSEQ multiplex PCR assay. The multiplex PCR relied on a mix of 60 forward primers for TCR Vbeta segments and 13 reverse primers for TCR Jbeta segments. The CDR3 region of rearranged TCR beta genes was amplified from genomic DNA with a multiplex PCR assay. Amplified TCR beta libraries were sequenced as 87-base-pair reads on the Illumina HiSeq System. Under the source paper's analysis protocol: Across the 600 to 700 repertoires, a later analysis counted tens of millions of unique TCR beta chains, 8.5 million to 12 million of which were shared by at least two donors. Raw reads were error-corrected and collapsed into unique sequences with a nearest-neighbor algorithm that merged closely related sequences to remove PCR and sequencing errors. CDR3 sequences were aligned to IMGT reference sequences to assign V, D and J gene segments. For a sequence to be retained, a match of at least six nucleotides was required to both a V gene segment and a J gene segment. Rearrangements were called productive when the CDR3 lacked stop codons and stayed in frame with V and J; all others were non-productive. CDR3 was defined according to IMGT convention as the region running from the second conserved V-encoded cysteine to the conserved J-encoded phenylalanine. In an earlier analysis of roughly 610 of the donors, sequences lacking an unambiguous match to a single V gene segment were excluded. An earlier analysis of several hundred of the donors called V segments functional above 56.7% productive rearrangements and segregating when the between-donor standard deviation exceeded 5%. A statistical classification framework was developed to diagnose cytomegalovirus status using the catalog of TCR beta chain sequences. In a later analysis, TCR nucleotide sequences were compared against IMGT/GENE-DB human TR gene sequences so that V and J genes could be assigned. In a later analysis, CDR3 sequences and most-parsimonious VDJ recombination scenarios were assigned using the TCRdist pipeline. In a later analysis, every TCR beta chain was defined by the combination of its CDR3 amino acid sequence and its V-gene family, and reads without a unique V-gene family were dropped. In a later analysis, several hundred highly shared, low-generation-probability nucleotide sequences were removed to address suspected cross-contamination and a sequencing artifact. In a later analysis, a clonal expansion index for each public chain was calculated from normalized within-repertoire ranks of inferred template counts. Generation probabilities in a later analysis came from a VDJ recombination model fitted to out-of-frame rearrangements, and those results were checked against IGoR. Hypergeometric tests were used in a later analysis to score TCR-TCR, TCR-HLA and TCR-CMV co-occurrence, with a repertoire-size bias correction applied to the TCR pairs. To estimate false discovery rates, a later analysis permuted the HLA or CMV assignments 20 times. In a later analysis, co-occurring TCRs were grouped using DBSCAN, with TCRdist sequence similarity added in when clustering inside HLA-allele-positive subsets. Repertoires with fewer than 30,000 or more than 120,000 public chains were left out of co-occurrence clustering, as were five repertoires with anomalous nucleotide sharing. TCRdb holds this immuneACCESS table with in-frame rearrangements only. Some clones are missing; in checked studies, unresolved V genes explain under half, and the rest has no known cause. V, J and clone size derive from that table, while D and trimming were established from the DNA sequence. This sample has some 120,000 clones in its table, and over 70% of those were observed once. The ten most abundant clones make up 2.9% of the sample.

This specimen comes from a study of cytomegalovirus exposure and HLA in healthy donors (dated by TCRdb to 2016 to 2017). Notes on the research overall: An earlier analysis of around 600 of the donors reported more than 250 Gb of sequence data and about 100 million unique TCR beta sequences from roughly 200 million T cells. An early release that covered some 630 HLA-typed donors contained approximately 300 gigabases of sequencing data and some 87 million unique TCR sequences. Of the roughly 400 genotyped donors, 81% fell in the genetic ancestry cluster associated with self-reported Caucasian donors. The study aimed to test whether signatures of past pathogen exposure could be identified by cataloging public T cell receptors. The study profiled the T cell repertoires of hundreds of subjects by immunosequencing and related them to cytomegalovirus serostatus. A separate validation cohort of 90 to 150 different subjects was used in addition to the roughly 670-subject first cohort. To predict cytomegalovirus infection status, the study brought together high-throughput TCR immunosequencing, statistical association of individual TCRs with disease status, and machine learning. A later analysis re-examined previously published TCR beta repertoires from more than 650 donors and added high-resolution HLA genotyping to investigate patterns of TCR occurrence. In the later analysis, no new phenotypic data were used to find candidate immune exposures; instead, reliance was placed on TCR beta sequences and their occurrence across donors. An earlier analysis of 587 of the donors used high-throughput TCR beta sequencing to judge whether each TCR beta V gene segment behaved as functional or pseudogenic. Alongside the repertoire data, information on donor age, sex, ethnicity and CMV serostatus was compiled. A later genetic analysis used genome-wide SNP genotypes for about 65% of the 666 donors, treating that subset as a discovery cohort. All discovery cohort repertoires had been generated using a single sequencing platform. HLA typing included class I and class II loci at four-digit resolution. The number of donors typed differed by locus, with roughly 620-630 for A, B, C, DRB1 and DQB1, roughly 520 for DQA1, 600 to 610 for DPA1, and 450 to 480 for DPB1. About 5 DR-DQ haplotypes were handled as single units for association and clustering, since linkage in the cohort was strong. Among roughly 400 genotyped donors of the cohort, an average of about 240,000 unique TCR beta nucleotide sequences were sequenced per donor, around a sixth of them non-productive.

Here is what the overall study found, with its caveats: A later analysis found that TCR association rates varied across HLA loci, with DRB1 alleles showing the most associated TCRs and HLA-C alleles the fewest. Because counts were too low, approximately 15 rarely observed V segments, including chromosome 9 orphons, were excluded from the earlier analysis of 587 of the donors. According to the authors, the approach could potentially be generalized to other disease states and immunological phenotypes. Most TCR sequences were seen in very few donors, while some public TCRs were found in many individuals. Presence/absence analyses assumed roughly uniform sequencing depth across donors, an assumption that may not hold. In the study, around 160 TCR beta chains were listed as associated with cytomegalovirus. CMV serostatus was the only immune exposure information available for the cohort. HLA typing was unavailable for some donors at each locus, so association tests used only the typed subset. Specific HLA alleles were associated with roughly 16,000 TCR beta sequences at a false discovery rate of 0.05 in a later analysis. In a later analysis, several top co-occurrence clusters were reported to appear linked to parvovirus B19, influenza, CMV and Epstein-Barr virus. In a later analysis, most CMV-associated TCR beta chains were found to appear HLA-restricted, with HLA associations seemingly driven largely by CMV exposure. Linkage disequilibrium might explain the correlated functional status among segregating V segments, but an unknown experimental factor could not be excluded. A further reported finding was that TCR beta sequences accurately predicted the HLA-A and HLA-B alleles for most subjects in the first cohort. Broadly in line with IMGT annotations, most TCR beta V segments showed up in productive rearrangements about 87% or about 30% of the time in an earlier analysis of about 500 of the donors. A group of highly shared sequence variants was considered likely to be a technical artifact of the sequencing pipeline. Compared with the roughly 720-donor mean, donors in an Asian-associated ancestry cluster had fewer N-insertions in productive TCRs, according to a later genetic analysis. In vitro tests confirmed that a few of the cytomegalovirus-associated TCR beta chains recognize cytomegalovirus antigens. In a later analysis, HLA-associated TCR beta chains were found to be more clonally expanded and to have lower generation probabilities than equally common non-associated chains. In both the original and validation cohorts, the classifier was reported to diagnose cytomegalovirus status with high specificity and sensitivity. When HLA alleles, especially DR and DQ, strongly co-occurred, TCR associations were difficult to assign to individual alleles. Some IMGT-functional V segments, including TRBV6-2 and TRBV6-3, could not be told apart with the 87-base-pair reads, so those segments were excluded. An association between a missense DCLRE1C variant and V-gene and J-gene trimming of TCR beta chains was found in a later genetic analysis and replicated in an independent cohort. In this cohort, only TCR beta chains were sequenced, and detectable features were limited by the absence of alpha or paired-chain data.

The cohort comprised around 690 healthy bone marrow donors. All cohort members were sampled while nominally healthy, although unrecorded immune exposures were likely present. The donor tested CMV seropositive, placing the donor among the 289 seropositive members of the cohort. A peripheral blood sample was collected from each donor, and TCR beta sequencing was performed on peripheral blood mononuclear cells. The Qiagen DNeasy Blood Extraction Kit was used to extract genomic DNA from the blood cell samples. The receptor's source is a woman in her 40s in good health and CMV-seropositive. The chain is assembled from TRBV13 and TRBJ2-1; the central 7 bases match TRBD2. The sequenced sample was PBMCs. The CDR3 region has the sequence CASSLKGLEGANEQFF. The nucleotide sequence is TGTGCCAGCAGCTTAAAAGGACTAGAAGGGGCCAATGAGCAGTTCTTC.